This TCR beta chain was documented in a study of shared clonotypes between healthy human individuals. V was trimmed by 8 bases and J by 4 bases, leaving 17 bases between them. Germline V CDR1 and CDR2: SNHLY, FYNNEI. CDR3 size: 14 residues. Naive CD4+ cells were CD45RA-selected; the remaining cells were memory. The study's findings and limits: Generally, naive subsets (rather than memory subsets) showed larger estimated richness. All-four-donor shared clonotypes had higher generation probabilities than non-shared clonotypes did.

Study processing details: Filtering was not the same, since immunoSEQ gave junction-only sequences without quality scores. Only in-frame clones appear in the TCRdb table, and some are missing; sequencing was by immunoSEQ multiplex PCR. Clone size and V and J calls were adopted from that table, with D and trimming inferred from the DNA. The sample contains about 1.1 million clones, approximately 75% of which appear only once. Notes on this clone: Its antigen is currently unknown.

This clonotype was sampled from a man between 18 and 29 years old in good health. Some clones in this sample may be carry-over from other donors' samples. The chain couples TRBV2 to TRBJ1-2; possible D gene TRBD1, 6 bases. The specimen was memory CD4+ T cells from PBMCs. Specified subset: CD45RA-negative fraction. CDR3 DNA sequence: TGTGCCAGCTCGCGGGAGACAGGCATCTATGGCTACACCTTC. Its translation is CASSRETGIYGYTF.